The 10 T cell receptor beta chains in this list originate from one sample, sequenced in a study of blood T cell repertoires in COVID-19. Libraries were prepared by immunoSEQ multiplex PCR; TCRdb keeps only in-frame clonotypes and omits some of them. Counted here are 160,000 or so clones, around 85% occurring once; the ten biggest clones make up 11%. Sequenced input: peripheral blood. The receptor set was obtained from a man in his 60s with active or convalescent COVID-19.

The gene calls are TRBV7-8 and TRBJ1-3, with a tentative D call TRBD1 (5 bases). Looked up from germline, CDR1 is SGHVS and CDR2 is FQNEAQ. The CDR3 contains 15 residues. Trimming cost V 5 bases and J 0 bases, with 11 bases left between them. The CDR3 bases are TGTGCCAGCAGCCCAGTGGGGGGCTCTGGAAACACCATATATTTT. Translation gives CASSPVGGSGNTIYF. The variable domain in full, completed from reference TRBV7-8 and TRBJ1-3, reads GAGVSQSPRYKVAKRGQDVALRCDPISGHVSLFWYQQALGQGPEFLTYFQNEAQLDKSGLPSDRFFAERPEGSVSTLKIQRTQQEDSAVYLCASSPVGGSGNTIYFGEGSWLTVV.

A word on this clone: The junction departs from germline at one end; a sequencing error may be responsible. The chain recombines TRBV28 with TRBJ2-7, with 8 bases identical to TRBD2. Germline values: CDR1 MDHEN, CDR2 SYDVKM. This CDR3 comprises 14 residues. In DNA form, the CDR3 reads TGTGCCAGCAGTCTAGGACTAGCCCACTACGGGCAGTACTTC. The encoded protein is CASSLGLAHYGQYF.

A remark on this clone: Other DNA sequences of this sample code for an identical CDR3. V gene TRBV6-5 combines with J gene TRBJ2-5; D may be TRBD2 (7 bases). The germline gives CDR1 MNHEY, CDR2 SVGAGI. The CDR3 contains 12 residues. V was cut by 8 bases and J by 5 bases, with 12 bases left in between. This chain's CDR3 is CASRGAGETQYF. The CDR3 DNA reads as TGTGCCAGCCGGGGGGCGGGGGAGACCCAGTACTTC.

The V and J genes are TRBV5-4 and TRBJ2-1; 9 bases fit TRBD2. Trimming cost V 0 bases and J 8 bases; bases outside gene matches: 9. The CDR3 sequence is 16 residues long. Per germline, CDR1 SGHNT and CDR2 YYREEE (reference sequence). DNA of the CDR3: TGTGCCAGCAGCTTGGGATGGCGGGGGGGCGCGGATGAGCAGTTCTTC. It yields the protein CASSLGWRGGADEQFF. The whole variable domain, filled in from reference TRBV5-4 and TRBJ2-1, reads ETGVTQSPTHLIKTRGQQVTLRCSSQSGHNTVSWYQQALGQGPQFIFQYYREEENGRGNFPPRFSGLQFPNYSSELNVNALELDDSALYLCASSLGWRGGADEQFFGPGTRLTVL.

The J gene is TRBJ2-1, the V gene TRBV4-1; D possibly corresponds to TRBD2 (5 bases). The CDR3 totals 17 residues. Per germline, CDR1 MGHRA and CDR2 YSYEKL. V shed 5 bases and J shed 5 bases, with 22 bases lying between them. The CDR3 DNA follows: TGCGCCAGCAGCGACTACCTTAGCAGGAAAGCCAACAATGAGCAGTTCTTC. Amino acids: CASSDYLSRKANNEQFF.

This chain uses TRBV24-1 with TRBJ1-2; a weak D match, TRBD1 (5 bases). This CDR3 is 14 amino acids long. The V end was cut by 5 bases, the J end by 0 bases, with 9 bases between. Per the germline V gene, CDR1 is KGHDR and CDR2 is SFDVKD. CDR3 residues: CATSVGGANYGYTF. The CDR3 DNA is TGTGCCACCAGTGTCGGGGGAGCTAACTATGGCTACACCTTC.

The V call is TRBV19, the J call TRBJ1-5; D is ambiguous. The CDR3 has 14 residues. V was clipped by 3 bases and J by 5 bases, with 11 bases between them. Per the germline V gene, CDR1 is LNHDA and CDR2 is SQIVND (reference sequence). The CDR3 DNA follows: TGTGCCAGTAGTATTCAGGCAGCCTATCAGCCCCAGCATTTT. Its protein is CASSIQAAYQPQHF.

The chain links TRBV6-5 to TRBJ1-3, with TRBD1 identical over 8 bases. Trimming took 2 bases from V and 1 from J; bases not matched to a gene: 4. The CDR3 has 16 residues. The germline V gene encodes CDR1 MNHEY and CDR2 SVGAGI. In DNA form, the CDR3 reads TGTGCCAGCAGTTACGACAGGGGCGAGTCTGGAAACACCATATATTTT. Encoded protein: CASSYDRGESGNTIYF.

The V and J genes are TRBV6-5 and TRBJ1-5; TRBD1 matches at 8 bases. V lost 6 bases to trimming and J lost 3 bases; unmatched junction nucleotides: 1. This CDR3 comprises 13 residues. Germline loops: CDR1 MNHEY, CDR2 SVGAGI. CDR3 nucleotide sequence: TGTGCCAGCAGGGGACAGGACAATCAGCCCCAGCATTTT. It translates to CASRGQDNQPQHF.

The chain combines TRBV24-1 with TRBJ2-3; D might be TRBD2 (7 bases). Trimming took off 7 bases at V and 2 bases at J, with 12 bases between the two ends. Germline values: CDR1 KGHDR, CDR2 SFDVKD. The CDR3 covers 14 residues. The CDR3 DNA reads as TGTGCCACCAGGGAGGGGGGGCCCACAGATACGCAGTATTTT. Amino acid sequence: CATREGGPTDTQYF.